Listed below are T cell receptor beta chains from one sample, sequenced in a study of cytomegalovirus exposure and HLA in healthy donors. Assay used: immunoSEQ multiplex PCR; TCRdb lists only in-frame clones, some missing. The table has roughly 170,000 clones, 77% seen once. The source material was PBMCs. The source of these receptors is a woman aged 25 to 39 in good health and CMV-seropositive. The conserved cysteine and the conserved F or W are not part of the CDR3 here.

J gene: TRBJ1-2; V gene: TRBV4-3; CDR3 protein: ASSQVDLNYGYT
J gene: TRBJ2-5; V gene: TRBV18; CDR3 protein: ASSPPRGTSGELGKTQY
J gene: TRBJ1-5; V gene: TRBV5-8; CDR3 protein: ASSSPNQPQH
J gene: TRBJ1-1; V gene: TRBV9; CDR3 protein: ASSVGSSRGFDTEAF
J gene: TRBJ2-7; V gene: TRBV4-2; CDR3 protein: ASSQGGATYEQY
J gene: TRBJ1-4; V gene: TRBV28; CDR3 protein: ASSRGANEKLF
J gene: TRBJ1-1; V gene: TRBV10-3; CDR3 protein: AISESSRANTEAF
J gene: TRBJ2-4; V gene: TRBV30; CDR3 protein: AWSRALPGSDIQY
J gene: TRBJ1-2; V gene: TRBV28; CDR3 protein: ASNVGVGSYGYT
J gene: TRBJ2-7; V gene: TRBV7-8; CDR3 protein: ASSLVPPSGAYEQY
J gene: TRBJ1-2; V gene: TRBV25-1; CDR3 protein: ASSEFPDTYGYT
J gene: TRBJ2-1; V gene: TRBV7-8; CDR3 protein: ASTILAGAYNEQF
J gene: TRBJ1-5; V gene: TRBV18; CDR3 protein: ASSPQGPAIGDQPQH
J gene: TRBJ1-2; V gene: TRBV30; CDR3 protein: ASTLGTGGFYGYT
J gene: TRBJ2-1; V gene: TRBV6-1; CDR3 protein: ASSAGGTINEQF
J gene: TRBJ2-3; V gene: TRBV11-2; CDR3 protein: ASSLAFTDTQY
J gene: TRBJ1-1; V gene: TRBV4-3; CDR3 protein: ASSQDWEGRDTEAF
J gene: TRBJ2-5; V gene: TRBV6-9; CDR3 protein: ASSPPGGEETQY
J gene: TRBJ1-1; V gene: TRBV2; CDR3 protein: ASSKGQGAGSTEAF
J gene: TRBJ1-1; V gene: TRBV7-8; CDR3 protein: ASGSQVWENTEAF
J gene: TRBJ2-5; V gene: TRBV15; CDR3 protein: ATSRDSGRVETQY
J gene: TRBJ2-1; V gene: TRBV5-1; CDR3 protein: ASSSDPGLAGGNEQF
J gene: TRBJ2-7; V gene: TRBV7-2; CDR3 protein: ASSLSPSGSSSHEQY
J gene: TRBJ1-1; V gene: TRBV11-2; CDR3 protein: ASSFQENTEAF
J gene: TRBJ2-1; V gene: TRBV28; CDR3 protein: ASSFSGGRNEQF
J gene: TRBJ2-7; V gene: TRBV5-1; CDR3 protein: ASSLYPRGQENYEQY
J gene: TRBJ1-2; V gene: TRBV4-1; CDR3 protein: ASSHEGTSNYGYT
J gene: TRBJ1-1; V gene: TRBV4-2; CDR3 protein: ASSQTGGIEAF
J gene: TRBJ1-5; V gene: TRBV28; CDR3 protein: ASSFRQQPQH
J gene: TRBJ2-7; V gene: TRBV18; CDR3 protein: ASSPSGTAYEQY
J gene: TRBJ1-1; V gene: TRBV2; CDR3 protein: ASSQDTEAF
J gene: TRBJ1-4; V gene: TRBV5-4; CDR3 protein: ASSRTGWGEKLF
J gene: TRBJ2-7; V gene: TRBV5-4; CDR3 protein: ASSLATREYEQY